This T cell receptor (beta chain) appears in the sequencing data of a study of T-cell reconstitution after alpha-beta-depleted transplantation in children. The CDR3 is made up of 20 amino acids. The germline CDR1 and CDR2 sequences are SGHTA and FQGNSA. Trimming cost V 2 bases and J 5 bases; bases outside gene matches: 23. Unique molecular identifiers were used to barcode this TCRbeta library. One entry per CDR3 protein results from TCRdb running MiXCR on the PCR reads. The profile covers approximately 250,000 distinct CDR3 sequences, with about 23% appearing a single time and over 2.5% taken by the ten largest.

V usage is TRBV7-2 and J usage is TRBJ2-5; 7 nucleotides agree with TRBD1. This sample comprised PBMCs, obtained before TCRalphabeta/CD19-depleted stem cell transplant. This TCR was sampled from a girl aged 2-10 years with Fanconi anemia, due to receive a stem cell transplant. The chain's CDR3 is CASSLRPNVFTTRGLETQYF. Here the CDR3 DNA reads TGTGCCAGCAGCTTACGCCCTAACGTTTTTACGACCAGGGGGTTGGAGACCCAGTACTTC. The variable domain in full, with the rest retrieved from reference TRBV7-2 and TRBJ2-5, is GAGVSQSPSNKVTEKGKDVELRCDPISGHTALYWYRQSLGQGLEFLIYFQGNSAPDKSGLPSDRFSAERTGGSVSTLTIQRTQQEDSAVYLCASSLRPNVFTTRGLETQYFGPGTRLLVL.